These 8 T cell receptor beta chains were sequenced from one sample in a study of technical replicates of blood from a few donors. Here immunoSEQ multiplex PCR was the method, and the copy in TCRdb shows in-frame clones only, minus some. The sample contains around 63,000 clones, 80% to 95% of which appear only once. Sequencing was carried out using PBMCs. The receptor source for this set is a human donor in good health. Some clones in this sample may be carry-over from other donors' samples.

J is TRBJ2-2 and V is TRBV5-1, with 7 nucleotides matching TRBD2. The CDR3 totals 14 residues. The germline V gene encodes CDR1 SGHRS and CDR2 YFSETQ. The V and J ends lost 0 bases and 4 bases, in that order; junction bases with no gene match: 0. CDR3 loop: CASSLGTSTGELFF. The CDR3 DNA reads as TGCGCCAGCAGCTTGGGGACTAGCACCGGGGAGCTGTTTTTT.

The chain uses TRBV11-2 and TRBJ2-2; a weak D match, TRBD2 (5 bases). Germline CDR1 SGHAT, CDR2 FQNNGV. The CDR3 runs to 16 residues. V lost 4 bases and J 0 bases, leaving 12 bases between the germline ends. CDR3 in amino acids: CASSSAEQANTGELFF. CDR3 coding DNA: TGTGCCAGCAGCTCAGCGGAACAAGCGAACACCGGGGAGCTGTTTTTT.

The chain couples TRBV4-1 to TRBJ1-6; TRBD1 is a possible D gene (6 bases). Deletions cut 1 base from V and 7 bases from J, with 11 bases between. The CDR3 contains 15 residues. Germline assignment: CDR1 MGHRA and CDR2 YSYEKL. CDR3 sequence (DNA): TGCGCCAGCAGCCAAGCGAATACAGGGAATTCACCCCTCCACTTT. This gives the protein CASSQANTGNSPLHF.

This chain joins TRBV7-9 and TRBJ1-2; TRBD1 aligns across 9 bases. The V and J ends lost 7 bases and 7 bases, in that order; junction bases with no gene match: 7. CDR3 length: 13 amino acids. Germline CDR1 SEHNR, CDR2 FQNEAQ (reference sequence). The CDR3 is CASTVQGAGGYTF. The CDR3 DNA reads TGTGCCAGCACCGTACAGGGGGCTGGTGGCTACACCTTC.

The genes are TRBV11-2 and TRBJ1-2; 7 bases fit TRBD1. This CDR3 has 15 residues. Per germline, CDR1 SGHAT and CDR2 FQNNGV. The trim removed 3 bases at V and 2 bases at J, leaving 6 bases unmatched. The CDR3 sequence is CASSFETGSNYGYTF. The CDR3 nucleotides read TGTGCCAGCAGCTTCGAGACAGGGTCGAACTATGGCTACACCTTC.

The V call is TRBV6-5, the J call TRBJ2-7; tentative D call: TRBD2 (5 bases). The CDR3 consists of 11 residues. Germline V gene lookup returns CDR1 MNHEY and CDR2 SVGAGI. With 5 bases removed from V and 3 bases from J, the gap between germline ends came to 5 bases. DNA of the CDR3: TGTGCCAGCAGTGGACTCTACGAGCAGTACTTC. Its translation: CASSGLYEQYF.

The V and J genes are TRBV29-1 and TRBJ2-3, with 9 bases that match TRBD2. Germline V gives CDR1 SQVTM, CDR2 ANQGSEA. This CDR3 has 15 residues. Germline trimming cut 5 bases from V and 1 base from J; bases unmatched to any gene: 7. The CDR3 loop reads CSVNGAGGRTDTQYF. CDR3 coding DNA: TGCAGCGTTAATGGAGCGGGGGGCCGCACAGATACGCAGTATTTT.

This sequence joins TRBV21-1 and TRBJ2-5; the table calls TRBD2, which could not be checked here. TRBV21-1 is shown as a pseudogene. The CDR3 is made up of 14 amino acids. CDR3 nucleotides: TGTGCCAGCATCACTCGACCCAACGGGGAGACCCAGTACTTC. As protein: CASITRPNGETQYF.